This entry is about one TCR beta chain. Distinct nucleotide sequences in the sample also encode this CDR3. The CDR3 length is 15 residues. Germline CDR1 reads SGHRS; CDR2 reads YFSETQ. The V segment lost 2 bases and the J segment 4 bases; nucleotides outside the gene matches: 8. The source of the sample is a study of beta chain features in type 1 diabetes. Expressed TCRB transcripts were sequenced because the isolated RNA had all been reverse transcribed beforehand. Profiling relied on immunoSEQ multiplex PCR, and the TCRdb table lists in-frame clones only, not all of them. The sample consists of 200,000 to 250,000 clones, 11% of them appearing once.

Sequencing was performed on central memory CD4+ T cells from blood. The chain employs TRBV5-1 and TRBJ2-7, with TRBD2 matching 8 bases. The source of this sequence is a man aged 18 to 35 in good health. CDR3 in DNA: TGCGCCAGCAGCTTAACGAGCGGGAGTGGGTACGAGCAGTACTTC. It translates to CASSLTSGSGYEQYF. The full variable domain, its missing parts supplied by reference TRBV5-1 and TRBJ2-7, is KAGVTQTPRYLIKTRGQQVTLSCSPISGHRSVSWYQQTPGQGLQFLFEYFSETQRNKGNFPGRFSGRQFSNSRSEMNVSTLELGDSALYLCASSLTSGSGYEQYFGPGTRLTVT.